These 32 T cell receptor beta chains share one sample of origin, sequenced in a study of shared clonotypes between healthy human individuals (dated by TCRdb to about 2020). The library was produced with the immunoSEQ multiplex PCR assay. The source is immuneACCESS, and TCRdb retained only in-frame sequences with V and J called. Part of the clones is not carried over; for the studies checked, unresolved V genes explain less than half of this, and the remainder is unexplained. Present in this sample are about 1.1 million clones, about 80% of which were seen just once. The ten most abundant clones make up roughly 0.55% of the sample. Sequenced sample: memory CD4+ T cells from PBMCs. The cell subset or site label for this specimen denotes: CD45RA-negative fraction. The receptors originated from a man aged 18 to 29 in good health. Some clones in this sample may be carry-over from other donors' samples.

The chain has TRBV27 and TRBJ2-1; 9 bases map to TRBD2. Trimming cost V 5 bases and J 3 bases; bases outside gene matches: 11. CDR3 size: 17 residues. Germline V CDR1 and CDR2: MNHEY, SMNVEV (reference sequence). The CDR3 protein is CASSTRGLASDYNEQFF. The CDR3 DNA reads TGTGCCAGCAGTACCAGAGGACTAGCGAGCGACTACAATGAGCAGTTCTTC.

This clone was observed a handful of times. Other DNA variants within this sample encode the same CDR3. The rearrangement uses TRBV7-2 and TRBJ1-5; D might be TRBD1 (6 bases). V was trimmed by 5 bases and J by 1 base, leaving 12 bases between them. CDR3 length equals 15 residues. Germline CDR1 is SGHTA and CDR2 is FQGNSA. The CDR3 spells CASSPVGQSNQPQHF. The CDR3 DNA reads TGTGCCAGCAGCCCTGTTGGACAGAGCAATCAGCCCCAGCATTTT.

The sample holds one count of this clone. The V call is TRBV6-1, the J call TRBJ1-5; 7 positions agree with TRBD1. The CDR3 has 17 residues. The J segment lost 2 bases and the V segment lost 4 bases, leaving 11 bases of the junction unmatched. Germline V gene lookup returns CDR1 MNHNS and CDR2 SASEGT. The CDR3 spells CASSGQGLARGNQPQHF. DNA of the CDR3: TGTGCCAGCAGTGGACAGGGATTGGCCCGTGGCAATCAGCCCCAGCATTTT.

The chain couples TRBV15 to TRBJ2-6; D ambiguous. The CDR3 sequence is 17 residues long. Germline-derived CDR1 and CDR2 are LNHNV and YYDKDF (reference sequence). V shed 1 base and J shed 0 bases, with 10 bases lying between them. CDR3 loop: CATSRGSIASGANVLTF. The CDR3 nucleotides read TGTGCCACCAGCAGAGGATCGATCGCCTCTGGGGCCAACGTCCTGACTTTC.

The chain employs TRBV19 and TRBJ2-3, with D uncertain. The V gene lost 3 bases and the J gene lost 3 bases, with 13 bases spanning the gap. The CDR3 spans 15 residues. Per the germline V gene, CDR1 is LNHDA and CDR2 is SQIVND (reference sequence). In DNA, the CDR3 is TGTGCCAGTAGTATTCCGAAAACCGGGACAGATACGCAGTATTTT. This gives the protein CASSIPKTGTDTQYF.

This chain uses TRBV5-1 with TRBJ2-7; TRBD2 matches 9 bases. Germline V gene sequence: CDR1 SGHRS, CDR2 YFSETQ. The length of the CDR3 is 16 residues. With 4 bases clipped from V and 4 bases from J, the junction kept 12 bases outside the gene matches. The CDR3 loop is CASSGLAGQASYEQYF. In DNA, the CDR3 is TGCGCCAGCAGCGGTCTAGCGGGACAAGCTAGTTACGAGCAGTACTTC.

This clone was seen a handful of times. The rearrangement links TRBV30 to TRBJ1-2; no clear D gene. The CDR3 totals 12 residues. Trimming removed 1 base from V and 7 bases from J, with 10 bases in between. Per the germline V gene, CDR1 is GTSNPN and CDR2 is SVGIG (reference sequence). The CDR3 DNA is TGTGCCTGGAGTGCAGGTGTAGGTGGCTACACCTTC. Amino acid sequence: CAWSAGVGGYTF.

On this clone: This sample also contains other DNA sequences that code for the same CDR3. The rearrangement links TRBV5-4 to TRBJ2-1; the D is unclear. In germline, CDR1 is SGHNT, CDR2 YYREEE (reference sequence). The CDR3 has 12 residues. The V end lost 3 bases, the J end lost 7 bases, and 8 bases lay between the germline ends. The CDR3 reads CASSSRGNEQFF. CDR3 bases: TGTGCCAGCAGCTCGCGTGGGAATGAGCAGTTCTTC.

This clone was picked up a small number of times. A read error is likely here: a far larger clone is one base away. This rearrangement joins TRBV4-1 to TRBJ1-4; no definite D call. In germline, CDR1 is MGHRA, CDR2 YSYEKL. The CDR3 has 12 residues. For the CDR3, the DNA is TGCGCCAACAGCCAACTCCGAGAAAAACTGTTTTTT. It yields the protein CANSQLREKLFF.

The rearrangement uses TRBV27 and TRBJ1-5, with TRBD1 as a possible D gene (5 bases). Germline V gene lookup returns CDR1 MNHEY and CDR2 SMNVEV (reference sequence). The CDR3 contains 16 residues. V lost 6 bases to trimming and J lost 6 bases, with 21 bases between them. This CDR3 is CASRRVGGARVQPQHF. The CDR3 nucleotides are TGTGCCAGCAGGAGAGTGGGTGGGGCGCGGGTTCAGCCCCAGCATTTT.

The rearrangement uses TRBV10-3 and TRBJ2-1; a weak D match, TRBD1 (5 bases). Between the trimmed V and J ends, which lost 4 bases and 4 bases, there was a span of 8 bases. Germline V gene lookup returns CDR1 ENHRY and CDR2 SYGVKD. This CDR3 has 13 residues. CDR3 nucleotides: TGTGCCATCAGTGCTAAGGGGTACAATGAGCAGTTCTTC. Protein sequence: CAISAKGYNEQFF.

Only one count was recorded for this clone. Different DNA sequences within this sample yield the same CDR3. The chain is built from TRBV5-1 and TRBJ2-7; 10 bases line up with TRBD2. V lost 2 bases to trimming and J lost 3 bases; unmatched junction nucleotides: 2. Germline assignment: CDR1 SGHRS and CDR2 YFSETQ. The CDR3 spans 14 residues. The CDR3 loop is CASSLLAGSYEQYF. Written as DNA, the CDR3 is TGCGCCAGCAGCTTACTAGCGGGAAGCTACGAGCAGTACTTC.

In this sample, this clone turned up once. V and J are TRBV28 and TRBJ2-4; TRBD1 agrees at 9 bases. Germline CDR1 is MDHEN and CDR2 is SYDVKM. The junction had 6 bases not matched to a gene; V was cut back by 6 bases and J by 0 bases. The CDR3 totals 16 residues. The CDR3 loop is CASRDRGLGAKNIQYF. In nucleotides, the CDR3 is TGTGCCAGCAGGGACAGGGGATTGGGAGCCAAAAACATTCAGTACTTC.

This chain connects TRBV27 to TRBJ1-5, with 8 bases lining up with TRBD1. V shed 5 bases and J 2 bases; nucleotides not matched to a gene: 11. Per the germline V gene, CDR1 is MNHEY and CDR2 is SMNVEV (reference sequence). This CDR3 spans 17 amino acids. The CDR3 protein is CASSPSDRGARNQPQHF. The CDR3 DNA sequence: TGTGCCAGCAGTCCTTCAGACAGGGGCGCTCGCAATCAGCCCCAGCATTTT.

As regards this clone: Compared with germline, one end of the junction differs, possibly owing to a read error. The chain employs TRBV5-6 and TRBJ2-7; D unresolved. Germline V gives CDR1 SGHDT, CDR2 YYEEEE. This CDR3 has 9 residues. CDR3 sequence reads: CASPRSGNF. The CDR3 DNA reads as TGTGCCAGCCCCAGAAGTGGGAATTTC.

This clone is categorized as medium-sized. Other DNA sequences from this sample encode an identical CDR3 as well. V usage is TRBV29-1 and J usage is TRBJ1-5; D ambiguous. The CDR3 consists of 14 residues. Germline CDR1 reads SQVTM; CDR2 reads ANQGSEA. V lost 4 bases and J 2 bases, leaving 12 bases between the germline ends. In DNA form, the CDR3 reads TGCAGCGTTGTCGTGGGTTGGGGCAATCAGCCCCAGCATTTT. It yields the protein CSVVVGWGNQPQHF.

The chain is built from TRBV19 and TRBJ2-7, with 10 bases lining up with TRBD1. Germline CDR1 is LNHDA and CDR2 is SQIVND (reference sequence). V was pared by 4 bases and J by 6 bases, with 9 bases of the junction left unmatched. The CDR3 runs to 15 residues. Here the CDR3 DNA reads TGTGCCAGTAGTACCAGGGGACAGGGGTTAGCCGAGCAGTACTTC. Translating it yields CASSTRGQGLAEQYF.

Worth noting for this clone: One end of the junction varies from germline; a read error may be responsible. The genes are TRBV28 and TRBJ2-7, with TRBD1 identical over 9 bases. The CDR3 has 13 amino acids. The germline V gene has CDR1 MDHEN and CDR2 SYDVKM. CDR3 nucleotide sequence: TGTGCCAGCAGTCCGGGACAGGGTTCCAATACCCTTTTC. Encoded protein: CASSPGQGSNTLF.

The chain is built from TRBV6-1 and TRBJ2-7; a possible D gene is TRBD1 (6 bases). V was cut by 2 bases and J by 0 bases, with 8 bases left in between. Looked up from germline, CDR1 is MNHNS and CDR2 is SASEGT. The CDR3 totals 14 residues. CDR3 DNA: TGTGCCAGCAGTGAATCAGGGGACTCCTACGAGCAGTACTTC. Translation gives CASSESGDSYEQYF.

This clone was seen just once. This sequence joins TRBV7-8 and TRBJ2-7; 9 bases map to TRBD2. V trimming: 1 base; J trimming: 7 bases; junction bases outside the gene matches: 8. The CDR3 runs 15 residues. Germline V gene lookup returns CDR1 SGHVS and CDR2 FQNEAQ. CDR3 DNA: TGTGCCAGCAGCTTAGGCGGGAGGGCCATAGGAGAGCAGTACTTC. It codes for CASSLGGRAIGEQYF.

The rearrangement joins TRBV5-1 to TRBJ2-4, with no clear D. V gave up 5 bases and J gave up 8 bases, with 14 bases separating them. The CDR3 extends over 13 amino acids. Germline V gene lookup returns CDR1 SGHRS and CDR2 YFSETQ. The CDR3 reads CASRKSQDDIQYF. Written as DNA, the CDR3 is TGCGCCAGCAGGAAGTCTCAGGATGACATTCAGTACTTC.

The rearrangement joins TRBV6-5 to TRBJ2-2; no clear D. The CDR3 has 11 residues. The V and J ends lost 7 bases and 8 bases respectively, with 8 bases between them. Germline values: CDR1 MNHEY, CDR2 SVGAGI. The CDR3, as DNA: TGTGCCAGCACCTCCTTGGGGGAGCTGTTTTTT. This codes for CASTSLGELFF.

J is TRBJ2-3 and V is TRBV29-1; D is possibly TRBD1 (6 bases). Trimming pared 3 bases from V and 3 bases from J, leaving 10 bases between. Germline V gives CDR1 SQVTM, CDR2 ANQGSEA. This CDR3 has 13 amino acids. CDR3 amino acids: CSVDTGRTDTQYF. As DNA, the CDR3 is TGCAGCGTTGATACAGGGCGGACAGATACGCAGTATTTT.

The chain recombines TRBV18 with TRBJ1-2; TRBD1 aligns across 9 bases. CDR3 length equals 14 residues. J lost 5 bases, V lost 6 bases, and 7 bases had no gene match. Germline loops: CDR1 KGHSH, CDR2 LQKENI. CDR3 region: CASSTGTGWYGYTF. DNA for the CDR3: TGTGCCAGCTCCACGGGGACAGGGTGGTATGGCTACACCTTC.

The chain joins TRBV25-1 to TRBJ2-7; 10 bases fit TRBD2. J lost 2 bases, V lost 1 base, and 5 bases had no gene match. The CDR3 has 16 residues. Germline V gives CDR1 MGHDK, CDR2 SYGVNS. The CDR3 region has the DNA TGTGCCAGCAGTGAATCTCTAGCGGGAGTAACCTACGAGCAGTACTTC. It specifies CASSESLAGVTYEQYF.

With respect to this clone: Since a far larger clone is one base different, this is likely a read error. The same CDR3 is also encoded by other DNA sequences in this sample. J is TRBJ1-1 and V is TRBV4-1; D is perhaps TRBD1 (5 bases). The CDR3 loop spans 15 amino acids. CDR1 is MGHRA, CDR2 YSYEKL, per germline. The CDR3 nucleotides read TGTGCCAGCAGCCCTCCCATCAGGGCAAACACTGAAGCTTTCTTT. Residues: CASSPPIRANTEAFF.

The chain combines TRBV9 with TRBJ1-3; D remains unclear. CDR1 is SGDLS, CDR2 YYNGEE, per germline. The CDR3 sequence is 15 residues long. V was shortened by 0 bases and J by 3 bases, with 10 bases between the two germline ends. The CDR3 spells CASSVAPAGGNTIYF. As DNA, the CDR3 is TGTGCCAGCAGCGTAGCCCCAGCCGGTGGAAACACCATATATTTT.

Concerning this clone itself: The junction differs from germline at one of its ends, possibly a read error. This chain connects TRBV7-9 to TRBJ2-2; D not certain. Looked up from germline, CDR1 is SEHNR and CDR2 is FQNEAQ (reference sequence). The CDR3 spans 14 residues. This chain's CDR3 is CVSTPMANTGELFF. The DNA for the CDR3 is TGTGTCAGCACCCCCATGGCGAACACCGGGGAGCTGTTTTTT.

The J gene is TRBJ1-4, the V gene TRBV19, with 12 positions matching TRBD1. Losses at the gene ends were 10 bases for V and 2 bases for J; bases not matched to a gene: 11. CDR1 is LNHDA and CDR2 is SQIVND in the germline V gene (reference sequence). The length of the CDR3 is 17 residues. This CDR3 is CATRDRGRGGTNEKLFF. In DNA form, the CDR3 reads TGTGCCACCCGGGACAGGGGGCGAGGGGGCACTAATGAAAAACTGTTTTTT.

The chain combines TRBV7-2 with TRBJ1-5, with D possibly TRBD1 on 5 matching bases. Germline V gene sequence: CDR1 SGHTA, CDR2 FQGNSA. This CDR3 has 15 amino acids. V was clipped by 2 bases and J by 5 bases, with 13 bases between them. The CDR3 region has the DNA TGTGCCAGCAGCTTATCCTCCGGGGGATATCAGCCCCAGCATTTT. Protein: CASSLSSGGYQPQHF.

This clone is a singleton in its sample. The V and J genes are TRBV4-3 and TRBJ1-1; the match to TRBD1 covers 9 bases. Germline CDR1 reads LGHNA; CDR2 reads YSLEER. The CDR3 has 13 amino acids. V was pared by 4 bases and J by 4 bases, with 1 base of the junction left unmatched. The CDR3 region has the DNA TGCGCCAGCAGCCGGACAGGGGCCACTGAAGCTTTCTTT. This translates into CASSRTGATEAFF.

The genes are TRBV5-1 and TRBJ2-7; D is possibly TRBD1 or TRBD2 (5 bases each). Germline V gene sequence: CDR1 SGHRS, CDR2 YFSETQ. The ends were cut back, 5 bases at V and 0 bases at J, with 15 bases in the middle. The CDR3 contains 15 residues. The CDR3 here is CASSQQPGTSYEQYF. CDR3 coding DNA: TGCGCCAGCAGTCAACAGCCAGGGACCTCCTACGAGCAGTACTTC.